Presented here are 9 T cell receptor beta chains from one specimen sequenced in a study of vaccination effects on CD4 cells after COVID-19. Here immunoSEQ multiplex PCR was the method, and the copy in TCRdb shows in-frame clones only, minus some. Of about 24,000 clones listed, 76% were seen once; the top ten hold over 9%. Expansion with viral peptide pools was applied to antigen-specific CD4+ T cells by the ViraFEST assay prior to sequencing. The culture ran for around ten days before CD4+ T cells were isolated. The healthy vaccine recipients, who had no prior SARS-CoV-2 infection, showed negative nucleocapsid antibodies. The antigens for these receptors are not known. The source was CD4+ T cells from PBMCs cultured with HCoV-NL63 spike peptides, collected before COVID-19 vaccination. The source is a human donor who received a COVID-19 vaccine.

The chain combines TRBV5-1 with TRBJ2-2; TRBD1 matches 10 bases. CDR1 is SGHRS, CDR2 YFSETQ, per germline. The CDR3 consists of 15 residues. V gave up 7 bases and J gave up 7 bases; unmatched junction bases: 10. The DNA of the CDR3 is TGCGCCAGCGGGGGGACAGGGGTCGGCGGCGGGGAGCTGTTTTTT. This codes for CASGGTGVGGGELFF.

The chain's CDR3 is CASSPSGGLDTQYF. The CDR3, as DNA: TGTGCCAGCAGCCCATCAGGCGGGCTAGATACGCAGTATTTT. V is TRBV11-3 and J is TRBJ2-3; TRBD2 is a possible D gene (5 bases). V lost 5 bases and J lost 5, with 14 bases in between. Germline V lookup: CDR1 SGHNT, CDR2 YENEEA. CDR3 length: 14 residues.

The V call is TRBV20-1, the J call TRBJ1-5; D is perhaps TRBD1 (5 bases). Trimming took off 3 bases at V and 0 bases at J, with 15 bases between the two ends. The V gene's germline CDR1 is DFQATT and CDR2 SNEGSKA (reference sequence). This CDR3 comprises 16 residues. The CDR3 DNA is TGCAGTGCTAGTTTTGACAGACCTTATAGCAATCAGCCCCAGCATTTT. It is translated as CSASFDRPYSNQPQHF.

V usage is TRBV3-1 (or the pseudogene TRBV3-2) and J usage is TRBJ2-4, with 7 bases lining up with TRBD2. The CDR3 runs 13 residues. With 2 bases clipped from V and 8 bases from J, the junction kept 3 bases outside the gene matches. Germline CDR1 LGHDT, CDR2 YNNKEL (reference sequence). CDR3 coding DNA: TGTGCCAGCAGCCAACTGGGGGGGGACATTCAGTACTTC. Its protein product is CASSQLGGDIQYF.

This clone has more than one count but fewer than ten. The V and J genes are TRBV2 and TRBJ2-3; D unresolved. The germline V and J ends were trimmed by 7 bases and 2 bases, with 16 bases remaining between them. Germline V lookup: CDR1 SNHLY, CDR2 FYNNEI. CDR3 size: 15 residues. CDR3 sequence (DNA): TGTGCCAGCACCGACCCGGGCTTTAACACAGATACGCAGTATTTT. This codes for CASTDPGFNTDTQYF.

The chain couples TRBV2 to TRBJ2-7; D might be TRBD2 (5 bases). The CDR3 is made up of 13 amino acids. Looked up from germline, CDR1 is SNHLY and CDR2 is FYNNEI. The V and J ends lost 3 bases and 6 bases respectively, with 12 bases between them. This CDR3 is CASSDVGRAEQYF. The CDR3 DNA sequence: TGTGCCAGCAGTGACGTAGGGCGGGCCGAGCAGTACTTC.

This clone was found a few times. This chain joins TRBV24-1 and TRBJ1-5; the D gene is possibly TRBD1 (5 bases). The CDR3 contains 15 residues. Deletions cut 5 bases from V and 4 bases from J, with 14 bases between. Germline loops: CDR1 KGHDR, CDR2 SFDVKD. The CDR3 region is CATSGTQGGNQPQHF. The CDR3 region has the DNA TGTGCCACCAGTGGCACCCAGGGAGGAAATCAGCCCCAGCATTTT.

This CDR3 reads CASSQAINTEAFF. CDR3 nucleotide sequence: TGTGCCAGCAGCCAAGCTATCAACACTGAAGCTTTCTTT. The chain combines TRBV3-1 (or the pseudogene TRBV3-2) with TRBJ1-1; no definite D call. V dropped 1 base and J dropped 2 bases, with 5 bases sitting between them. The germline gives CDR1 LGHDT, CDR2 YNNKEL (reference sequence). This CDR3 contains 13 residues.

This chain joins TRBV7-8 and TRBJ2-1; D is possibly TRBD1 or TRBD2 (6 bases each). Germline V gene data show CDR1 as SGHVS and CDR2 as FQNEAQ. The CDR3 runs to 18 residues. The V gene lost 5 bases and the J gene lost 9 bases, with 29 bases spanning the gap. CDR3 DNA sequence: TGTGCCAGCAGCCATGGGACAACGGTGACTAGGTCGGAAAGTGAGCAGTTCTTC. Its protein product is CASSHGTTVTRSESEQFF.